This TCR beta chain was documented in a study of ipilimumab plus nivolumab after autologous stem cell transplantation. Profiling relied on immunoSEQ multiplex PCR, and the TCRdb table lists in-frame clones only, not all of them. The table includes roughly 23,000 clones, roughly four fifths detected once. Patients received nivolumab 3 mg/kg at weeks 1, 4, 7, 10, then fortnightly to week 26. The material sequenced was PBMCs, taken in a trial of ipilimumab plus nivolumab as post-transplant consolidation. The sequence was collected from a male donor with diffuse large B-cell lymphoma.

The CDR3 DNA sequence: TGTGCCAGCAGCTTAGCGGGACCCTTTAGCAATCAGCCCCAGCATTTT. Its translation: CASSLAGPFSNQPQHF. The V and J genes are TRBV7-6 and TRBJ1-5; weak D call: TRBD1 (5 bases). The germline CDR1 and CDR2 sequences are SGHVS and FNYEAQ. The CDR3 is 16 amino acids. Trimming pared 0 bases from V and 0 bases from J, leaving 9 bases between.